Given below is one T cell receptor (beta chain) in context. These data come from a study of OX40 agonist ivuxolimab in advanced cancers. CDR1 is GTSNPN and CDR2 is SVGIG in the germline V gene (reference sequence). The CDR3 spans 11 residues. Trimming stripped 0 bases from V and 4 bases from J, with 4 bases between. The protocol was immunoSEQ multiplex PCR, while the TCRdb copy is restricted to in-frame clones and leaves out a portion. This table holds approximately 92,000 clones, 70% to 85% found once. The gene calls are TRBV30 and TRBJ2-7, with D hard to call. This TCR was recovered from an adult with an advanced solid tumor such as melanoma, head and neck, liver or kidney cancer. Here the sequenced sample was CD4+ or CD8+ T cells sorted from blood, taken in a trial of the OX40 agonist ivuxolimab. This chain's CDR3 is CAWSVQYEQYF. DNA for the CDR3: TGTGCCTGGAGTGTACAATACGAGCAGTACTTC.